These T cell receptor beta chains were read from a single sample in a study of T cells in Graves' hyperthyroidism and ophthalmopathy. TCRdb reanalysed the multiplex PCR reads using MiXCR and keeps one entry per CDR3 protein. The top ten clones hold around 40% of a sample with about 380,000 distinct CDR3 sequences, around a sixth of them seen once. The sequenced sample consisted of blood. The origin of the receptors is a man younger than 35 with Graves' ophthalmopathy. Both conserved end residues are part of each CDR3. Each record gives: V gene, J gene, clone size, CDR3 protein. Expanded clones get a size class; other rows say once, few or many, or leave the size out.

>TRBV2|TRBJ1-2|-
CASSEDGGYGYTF
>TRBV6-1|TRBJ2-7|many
CASSEARGDEQYF
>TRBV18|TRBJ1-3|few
CASTREAQGGNTIYF
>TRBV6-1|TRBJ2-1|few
CASRRASDGDNEQFF
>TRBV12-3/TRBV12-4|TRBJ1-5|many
CASSFETDLVGTQHF
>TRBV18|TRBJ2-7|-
CASSLRTSGGPYEQYF
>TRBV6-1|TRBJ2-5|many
CASSEVQTSLDETQYF
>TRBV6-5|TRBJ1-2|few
CASSYEMGGLNYGYTF
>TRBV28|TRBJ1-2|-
CASGNYGYTF
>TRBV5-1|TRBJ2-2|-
CASAERKTYTGELFF
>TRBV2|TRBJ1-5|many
CASSEFRTGNNQPQHF
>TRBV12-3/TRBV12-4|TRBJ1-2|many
CASSPGGGVVGYTF
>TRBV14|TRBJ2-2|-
CASSQVGGPGELFF
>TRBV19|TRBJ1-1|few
CATGRLANTEAFF
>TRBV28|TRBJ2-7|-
CASSRPGTAAYEQYF
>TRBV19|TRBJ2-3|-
CASSPGSSGTQYF
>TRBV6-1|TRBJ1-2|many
CASRSALYGYTF
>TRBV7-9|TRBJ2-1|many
CASSPNRTEVLYNEQFF
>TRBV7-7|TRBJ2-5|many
CASSPTGKTQYF
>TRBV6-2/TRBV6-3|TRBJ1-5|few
CASVGRGVQSNQPQHF
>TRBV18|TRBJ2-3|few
CASSPTSPGTTDTQYF
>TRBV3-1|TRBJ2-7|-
CASRGIGKGYEQYF
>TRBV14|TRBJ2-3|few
CASSQDQIGLRTDTQYF
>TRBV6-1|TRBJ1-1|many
CASSETPEAFF
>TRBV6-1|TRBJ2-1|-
CASRLLGGYNEQFF
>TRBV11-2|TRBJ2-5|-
CASRLAGSQETQYF
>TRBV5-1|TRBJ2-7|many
CASSLEGQGGREQYF
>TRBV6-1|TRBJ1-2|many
CASSGPGQGGSYTF
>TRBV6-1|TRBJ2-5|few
CASCGTGRIETQYF
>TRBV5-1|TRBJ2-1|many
CASKARANGDEQFF
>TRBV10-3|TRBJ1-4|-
CAISPTWGTTNERLFF
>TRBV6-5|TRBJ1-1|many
CASSYSRGAGYAEAFF
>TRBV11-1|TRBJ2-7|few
CASSQDGSEQYF
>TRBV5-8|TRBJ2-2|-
CASSSGQGVNTGELFF
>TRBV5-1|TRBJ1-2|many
CASSRDSNYGYTF
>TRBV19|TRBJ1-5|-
CASTSGANQPQHF
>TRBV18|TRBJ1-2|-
CASSPLGATNYGYTF
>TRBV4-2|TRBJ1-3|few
CASSHGTGLAGNTIYF
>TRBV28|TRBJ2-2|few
CASSFWTENTGELFF
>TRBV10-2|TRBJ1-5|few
CASRTDNSNQPQHF
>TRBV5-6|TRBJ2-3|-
CASSFPTTDTQYF
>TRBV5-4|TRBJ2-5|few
CASSFAGTTQETQYF
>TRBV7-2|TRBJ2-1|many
CASSGASGGAYEQFF
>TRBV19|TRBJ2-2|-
CARTRSTNTGELFF
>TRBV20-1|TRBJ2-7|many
CSARTSAGRSSYEQYF
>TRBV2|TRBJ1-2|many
CATLGDRAYGYTF
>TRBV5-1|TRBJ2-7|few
CASSSLRQVNYEQYF
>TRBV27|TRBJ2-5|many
CASSFDVGGGLETQYF